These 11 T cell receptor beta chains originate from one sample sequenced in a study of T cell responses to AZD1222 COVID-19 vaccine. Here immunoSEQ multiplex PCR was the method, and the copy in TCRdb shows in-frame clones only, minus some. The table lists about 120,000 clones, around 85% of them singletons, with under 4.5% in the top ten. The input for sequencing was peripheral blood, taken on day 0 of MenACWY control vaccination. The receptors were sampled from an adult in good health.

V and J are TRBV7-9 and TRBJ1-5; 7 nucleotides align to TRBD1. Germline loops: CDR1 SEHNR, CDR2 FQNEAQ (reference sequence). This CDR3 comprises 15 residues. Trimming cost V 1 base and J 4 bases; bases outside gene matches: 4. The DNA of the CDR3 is TGTGCCAGCAGCTTAGGACAGGGTGTTAATCAGCCCCAGCATTTT. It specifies CASSLGQGVNQPQHF.

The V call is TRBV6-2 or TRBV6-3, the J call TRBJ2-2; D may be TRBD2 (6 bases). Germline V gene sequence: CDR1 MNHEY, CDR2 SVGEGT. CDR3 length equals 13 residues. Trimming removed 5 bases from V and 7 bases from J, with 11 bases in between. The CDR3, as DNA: TGTGCCAGCAGTCTGGACTATGTCGGGGAGCTGTTTTTT. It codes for CASSLDYVGELFF.

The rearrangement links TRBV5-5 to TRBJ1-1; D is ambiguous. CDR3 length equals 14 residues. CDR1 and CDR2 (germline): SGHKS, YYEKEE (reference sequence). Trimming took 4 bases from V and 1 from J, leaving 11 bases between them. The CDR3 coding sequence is TGTGCCAGCAGCATTCAGAAAACGAACACTGAAGCTTTCTTT. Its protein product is CASSIQKTNTEAFF.

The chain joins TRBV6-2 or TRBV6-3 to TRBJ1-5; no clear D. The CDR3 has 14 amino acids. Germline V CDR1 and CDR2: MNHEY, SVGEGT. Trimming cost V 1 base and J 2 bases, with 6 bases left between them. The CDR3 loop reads CASSYYTGNQPQHF. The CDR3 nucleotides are TGTGCCAGCAGTTACTACACAGGCAATCAGCCCCAGCATTTT.

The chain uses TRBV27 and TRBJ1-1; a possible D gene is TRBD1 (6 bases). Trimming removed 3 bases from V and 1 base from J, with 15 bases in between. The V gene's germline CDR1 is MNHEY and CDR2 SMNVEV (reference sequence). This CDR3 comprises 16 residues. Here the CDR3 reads CASSLRRGTENTEAFF. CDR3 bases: TGTGCCAGCAGTTTGAGAAGGGGGACGGAGAACACTGAAGCTTTCTTT.

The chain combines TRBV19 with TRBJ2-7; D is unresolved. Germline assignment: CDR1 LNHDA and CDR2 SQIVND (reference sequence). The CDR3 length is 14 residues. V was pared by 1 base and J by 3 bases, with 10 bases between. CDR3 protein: CASSIGPRYYEQYF. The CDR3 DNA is TGTGCCAGTAGTATAGGCCCCCGGTACTACGAGCAGTACTTC.

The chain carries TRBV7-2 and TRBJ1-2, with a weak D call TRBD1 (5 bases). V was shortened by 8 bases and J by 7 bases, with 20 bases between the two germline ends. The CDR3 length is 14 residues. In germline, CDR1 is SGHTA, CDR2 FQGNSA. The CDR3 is CASAGGRGESGYTF. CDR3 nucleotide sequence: TGTGCCAGCGCTGGGGGTCGGGGTGAATCTGGCTACACCTTC. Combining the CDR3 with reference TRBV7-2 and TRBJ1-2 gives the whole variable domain GAGVSQSPSNKVTEKGKDVELRCDPISGHTALYWYRQSLGQGLEFLIYFQGNSAPDKSGLPSDRFSAERTGGSVSTLTIQRTQQEDSAVYLCASAGGRGESGYTFGSGTRLTVV.

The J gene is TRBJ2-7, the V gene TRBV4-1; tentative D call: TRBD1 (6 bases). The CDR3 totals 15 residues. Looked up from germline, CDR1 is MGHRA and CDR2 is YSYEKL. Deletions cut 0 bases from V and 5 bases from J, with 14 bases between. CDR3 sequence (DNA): TGCGCCAGCAGCCAAGATTGGGCAGGGGCCAACGAGCAGTACTTC. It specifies CASSQDWAGANEQYF.

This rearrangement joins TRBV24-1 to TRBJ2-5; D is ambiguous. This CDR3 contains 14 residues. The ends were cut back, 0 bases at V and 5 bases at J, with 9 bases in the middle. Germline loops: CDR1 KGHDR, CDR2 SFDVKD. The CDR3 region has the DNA TGTGCCACCAGTGATTTGCAAGTTGGGGAGACCCAGTACTTC. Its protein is CATSDLQVGETQYF.

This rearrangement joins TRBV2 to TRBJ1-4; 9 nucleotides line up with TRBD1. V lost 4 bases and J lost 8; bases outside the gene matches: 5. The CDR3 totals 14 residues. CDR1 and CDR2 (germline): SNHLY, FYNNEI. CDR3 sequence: CASSVQGAREKLFF. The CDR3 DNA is TGTGCCAGCAGTGTACAGGGGGCAAGGGAAAAACTGTTTTTT. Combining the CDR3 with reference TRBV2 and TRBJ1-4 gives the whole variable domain EPEVTQTPSHQVTQMGQEVILRCVPISNHLYFYWYRQILGQKVEFLVSFYNNEISEKSEIFDDQFSVERPDGSNFTLKIRSTKLEDSAMYFCASSVQGAREKLFFGSGTQLSVL.

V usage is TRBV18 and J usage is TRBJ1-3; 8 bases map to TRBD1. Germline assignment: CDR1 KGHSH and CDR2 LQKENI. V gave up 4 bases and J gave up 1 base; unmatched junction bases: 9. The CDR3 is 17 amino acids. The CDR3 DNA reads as TGTGCCAGCTCACTGAGGACAGGGAGGATGTCTGGAAACACCATATATTTT. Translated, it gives CASSLRTGRMSGNTIYF.